This TCR beta chain emerged from a study of shared clonotypes between healthy human individuals. On this clone itself: Since a far larger clone is one base different, this is likely a read error.

Deep level was the assay's run setting. Each PCR replicate run on unsorted PBMC took in about 300 ng DNA, tens of thousands of T cell genomes. Clones were read by immunoSEQ multiplex PCR, and TCRdb kept only the in-frame ones, dropping some. The table records roughly 500,000 clones, 70% to 80% of them present only once. CDR3 length: 12 amino acids. CDR1 GTSNPN and CDR2 SVGIG come from the germline V gene (reference sequence). The V end lost 6 bases, the J end lost 9 bases, and 17 bases lay between the germline ends. All donors qualified as healthy HIV-negative adults and had experienced no recent acute infections or vaccinations. Only Caucasian adults living in Nashville, Tennessee made up the donor group.

This receptor was identified in a woman in her thirties or forties in good health. Some clones in this sample may be carry-over from other donors' samples. The chain recombines TRBV30 with TRBJ1-1; D is unresolved. Sample: PBMCs. The CDR3 is CACSLPVSKAFF. The CDR3, as DNA: TGTGCCTGTAGTCTCCCTGTGTCGAAAGCTTTCTTT. Together with reference TRBV30 and TRBJ1-1, the CDR3 gives the full variable domain: SQTIHQWPATLVQPVGSPLSLECTVEGTSNPNLYWYRQAAGRGLQLLFYSVGIGQISSEVPQNLSASRPQDRQFILSSKKLLLSDSGFYLCACSLPVSKAFFGQGTRLTVV.